This entry describes one T cell receptor beta chain. Its ends do not fully match the called genes, so a read error is possible. Autoimmune disease history or systemic immunosuppression excluded patients. This specimen comes from a study of OX40 agonist ivuxolimab in advanced cancers. The germline V gene has CDR1 SGHRS and CDR2 YFSETQ. The CDR3 has 15 residues. Profiled with immunoSEQ multiplex PCR; TCRdb holds only in-frame clones, not every one. The table shows 80,000 or so clones, with about 88% occurring only once. The rearrangement links TRBV5-1 to TRBJ2-2; 7 nucleotides line up with TRBD1. This receptor was identified in an adult with an advanced solid tumor such as melanoma, head and neck, liver or kidney cancer. The sample in question was CD4+ or CD8+ T cells sorted from blood, obtained in a trial of the OX40 agonist ivuxolimab. The DNA for the CDR3 is TGCGCCAGCAGCTTGACAGGGGCGAACGCCGGGGAGCTGTTTTTT. Protein sequence: CASSLTGANAGELFF.